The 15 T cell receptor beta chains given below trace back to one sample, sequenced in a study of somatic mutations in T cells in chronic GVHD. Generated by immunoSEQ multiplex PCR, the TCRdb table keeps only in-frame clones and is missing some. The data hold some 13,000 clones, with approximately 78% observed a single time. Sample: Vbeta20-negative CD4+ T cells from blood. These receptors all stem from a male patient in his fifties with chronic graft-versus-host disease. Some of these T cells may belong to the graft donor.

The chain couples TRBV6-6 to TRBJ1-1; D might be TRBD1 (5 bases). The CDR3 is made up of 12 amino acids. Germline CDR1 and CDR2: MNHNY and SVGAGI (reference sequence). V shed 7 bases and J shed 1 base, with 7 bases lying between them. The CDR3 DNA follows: TGTGCCAGCACGGGGGGGAACACTGAAGCTTTCTTT. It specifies CASTGGNTEAFF.

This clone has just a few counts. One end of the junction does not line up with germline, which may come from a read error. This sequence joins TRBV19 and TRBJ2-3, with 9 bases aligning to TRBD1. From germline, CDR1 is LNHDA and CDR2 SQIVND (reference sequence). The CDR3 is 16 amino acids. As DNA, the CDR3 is TGTGCCAGTAGTCTAGAAGGGACAGGGAGGGGAGATACGCAGTATTTT. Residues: CASSLEGTGRGDTQYF.

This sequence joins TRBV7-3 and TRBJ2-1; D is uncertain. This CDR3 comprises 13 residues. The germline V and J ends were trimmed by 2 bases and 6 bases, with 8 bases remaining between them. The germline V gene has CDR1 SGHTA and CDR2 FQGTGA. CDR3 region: CASSLLRANEQFF. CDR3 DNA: TGTGCCAGCAGCTTACTGCGTGCCAATGAGCAGTTCTTC.

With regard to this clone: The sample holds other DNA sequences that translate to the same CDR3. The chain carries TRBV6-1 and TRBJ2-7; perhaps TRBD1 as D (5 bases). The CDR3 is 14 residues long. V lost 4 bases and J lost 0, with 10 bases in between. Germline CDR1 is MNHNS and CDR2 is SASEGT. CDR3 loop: CASSGGQLSYEQYF. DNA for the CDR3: TGTGCCAGCAGTGGGGGCCAGCTCTCCTACGAGCAGTACTTC.

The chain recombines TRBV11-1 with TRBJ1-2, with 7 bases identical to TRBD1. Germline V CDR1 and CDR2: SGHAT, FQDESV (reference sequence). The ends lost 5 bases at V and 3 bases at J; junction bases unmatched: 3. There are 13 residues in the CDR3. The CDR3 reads CASSTGQDYGYTF. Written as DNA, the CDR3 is TGTGCCAGCAGCACAGGACAGGACTATGGCTACACCTTC.

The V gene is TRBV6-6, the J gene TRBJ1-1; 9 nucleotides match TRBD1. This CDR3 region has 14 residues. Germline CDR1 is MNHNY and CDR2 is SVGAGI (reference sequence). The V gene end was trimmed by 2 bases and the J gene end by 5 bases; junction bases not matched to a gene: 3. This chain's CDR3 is CASSYDRGGTEAFF. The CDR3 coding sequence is TGTGCCAGCAGTTACGACAGGGGGGGGACTGAAGCTTTCTTT.

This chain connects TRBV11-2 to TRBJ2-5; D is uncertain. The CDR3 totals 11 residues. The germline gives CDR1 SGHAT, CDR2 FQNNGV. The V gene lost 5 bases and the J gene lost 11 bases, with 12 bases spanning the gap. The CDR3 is CASSPGPEQYF. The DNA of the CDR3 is TGTGCCAGCAGCCCAGGTCCTGAGCAGTACTTC.

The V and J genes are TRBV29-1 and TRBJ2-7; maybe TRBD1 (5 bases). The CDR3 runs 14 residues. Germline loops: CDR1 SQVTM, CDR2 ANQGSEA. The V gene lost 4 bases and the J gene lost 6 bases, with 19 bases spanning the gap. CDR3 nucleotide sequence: TGCAGCGTTGCTGACAGAGTACTAACCGGCGAGCAGTACTTC. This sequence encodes CSVADRVLTGEQYF.

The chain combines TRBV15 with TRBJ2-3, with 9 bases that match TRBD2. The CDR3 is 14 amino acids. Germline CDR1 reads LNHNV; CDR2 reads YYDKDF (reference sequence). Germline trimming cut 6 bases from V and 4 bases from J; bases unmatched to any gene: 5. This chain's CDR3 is CATRAGGPSDTQYF. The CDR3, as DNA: TGTGCCACCAGGGCGGGAGGGCCTTCAGATACGCAGTATTTT.

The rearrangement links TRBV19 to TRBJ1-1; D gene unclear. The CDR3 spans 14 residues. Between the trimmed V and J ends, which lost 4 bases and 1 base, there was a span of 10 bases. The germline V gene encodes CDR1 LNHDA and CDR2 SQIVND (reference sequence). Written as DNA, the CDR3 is TGTGCCAGTAGTAAAAGGGAGGGGAACACTGAAGCTTTCTTT. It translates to CASSKREGNTEAFF.

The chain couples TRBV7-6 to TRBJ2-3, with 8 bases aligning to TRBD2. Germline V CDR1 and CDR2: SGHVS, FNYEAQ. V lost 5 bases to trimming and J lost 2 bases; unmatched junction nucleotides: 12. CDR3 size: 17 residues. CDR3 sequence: CASSPRGSGTYTDTQYF. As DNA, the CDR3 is TGTGCCAGCAGCCCCCGGGGTAGCGGGACCTACACAGATACGCAGTATTTT.

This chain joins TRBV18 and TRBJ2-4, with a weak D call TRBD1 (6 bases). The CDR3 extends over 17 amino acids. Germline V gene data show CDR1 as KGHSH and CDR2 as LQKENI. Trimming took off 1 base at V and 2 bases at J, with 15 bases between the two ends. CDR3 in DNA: TGTGCCAGCTCACCACGTGGGACACAGAGAACCAAAAACATTCAGTACTTC. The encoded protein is CASSPRGTQRTKNIQYF.

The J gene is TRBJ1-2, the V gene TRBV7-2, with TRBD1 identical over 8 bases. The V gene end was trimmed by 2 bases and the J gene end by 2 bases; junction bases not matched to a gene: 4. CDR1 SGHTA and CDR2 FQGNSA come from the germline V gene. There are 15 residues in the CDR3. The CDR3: CASSLNQGANYGYTF. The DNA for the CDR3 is TGTGCCAGCAGCTTAAACCAGGGGGCGAACTATGGCTACACCTTC.

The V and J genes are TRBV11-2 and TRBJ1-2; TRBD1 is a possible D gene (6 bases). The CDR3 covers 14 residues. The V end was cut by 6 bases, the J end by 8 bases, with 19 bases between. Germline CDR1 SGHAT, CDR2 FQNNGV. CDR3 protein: CASSSLRGLEGYTF. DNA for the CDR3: TGTGCCAGCAGTTCCCTCAGGGGATTGGAGGGCTACACCTTC.

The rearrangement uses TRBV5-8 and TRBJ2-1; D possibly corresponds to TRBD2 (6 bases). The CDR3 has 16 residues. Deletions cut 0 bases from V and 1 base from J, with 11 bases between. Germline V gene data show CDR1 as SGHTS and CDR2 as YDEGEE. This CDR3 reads CASSLGAAGSYNEQFF. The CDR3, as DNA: TGTGCCAGCAGCTTGGGGGCAGCGGGTTCCTACAATGAGCAGTTCTTC.